Following are 32 T cell receptor beta chains from one sample sequenced in a study of Ad26.COV2.S vaccination and SARS-CoV-2 variants. Treatment given: around 19 received Ad26.COV2.S at low or high dose, single or two shots; five or six received placebo; per-sample allocation not given. Following the first vaccine or placebo injection, samples were taken on day 63. The repertoire was sequenced with immunoSEQ multiplex PCR; TCRdb's copy has only in-frame clones and lacks some. Seen here are some 500,000 clones, roughly nine tenths observed once, and the top ten hold about 2.4%. Here the sequenced sample was peripheral blood, taken in a trial of Ad26.COV2.S vaccine versus placebo. The source of these receptors is a person aged 18-65 years who received the Ad26.COV2.S COVID-19 vaccine or a placebo.

The chain combines TRBV7-2 with TRBJ1-1, with 7 bases aligning to TRBD1. Trimming cost V 6 bases and J 3 bases; bases outside gene matches: 10. This CDR3 contains 15 residues. The V gene's germline CDR1 is SGHTA and CDR2 FQGNSA. CDR3 in amino acids: CASRLRQGSYTEAFF. The CDR3 DNA reads as TGTGCCAGCAGGCTCAGACAGGGATCGTACACTGAAGCTTTCTTT.

This chain uses TRBV7-3 with TRBJ2-3, with unresolved D. V lost 5 bases and J 0 bases, leaving 6 bases between the germline ends. CDR3 length: 13 amino acids. Germline V gene data show CDR1 as SGHTA and CDR2 as FQGTGA. DNA for the CDR3: TGTGCCAGCAGCCCGTGGAGCACAGATACGCAGTATTTT. This sequence encodes CASSPWSTDTQYF. Full variable domain (remainder filled in from reference TRBV7-3 and TRBJ2-3): GAGVSQTPSNKVTEKGKYVELRCDPISGHTALYWYRQSLGQGPEFLIYFQGTGAADDSGLPNDRFFAVRPEGSVSTLKIQRTERGDSAVYLCASSPWSTDTQYFGPGTRLTVL.

The chain employs TRBV4-1 and TRBJ1-1; TRBD1 agrees at 8 bases. Germline CDR1 is MGHRA and CDR2 is YSYEKL. The CDR3 is 17 residues long. The junction had 14 bases not matched to a gene; V was cut back by 4 bases and J by 4 bases. CDR3 in amino acids: CASSRLSTRTGTTEAFF. Written as DNA, the CDR3 is TGCGCCAGCAGCCGCCTTTCTACGAGGACAGGGACCACTGAAGCTTTCTTT.

This clone was detected once. The V and J genes are TRBV5-5 and TRBJ1-2; the D is unclear. Germline CDR1 reads SGHKS; CDR2 reads YYEKEE (reference sequence). CDR3 length: 14 residues. V lost 6 bases to trimming and J lost 3 bases, with 15 bases between them. The CDR3 reads CASTPPGDHYGYTF. In DNA form, the CDR3 reads TGTGCCAGCACTCCCCCCGGTGATCACTATGGCTACACCTTC.

CDR3 residues: CASSLRSPLHF. The CDR3 nucleotides read TGTGCCAGCAGTTTACGATCACCCCTCCACTTT. The rearrangement joins TRBV12-3 or TRBV12-4 to TRBJ1-6; D call uncertain. The CDR3 sequence is 11 residues long. V lost 2 bases and J 10 bases, leaving 3 bases between the germline ends.

V gene TRBV28 combines with J gene TRBJ2-2; TRBD1 is a possible D gene (5 bases). Looked up from germline, CDR1 is MDHEN and CDR2 is SYDVKM. V was clipped by 2 bases and J by 5 bases, with 12 bases between them. The CDR3 has 15 residues. CDR3 sequence: CASSLGRGGTGELFF. The CDR3 DNA sequence: TGTGCCAGCAGTTTAGGAAGGGGTGGAACCGGGGAGCTGTTTTTT.

The V call is TRBV28, the J call TRBJ1-5, with D tentatively TRBD1 (5 bases). The CDR3 is made up of 13 amino acids. Germline-derived CDR1 and CDR2 are MDHEN and SYDVKM. The V gene lost 6 bases and the J gene lost 7 bases, with 13 bases spanning the gap. This chain's CDR3 is CASRSWAGQPQHF. DNA of the CDR3: TGTGCCAGCAGGTCCTGGGCAGGGCAGCCCCAGCATTTT.

The chain is built from TRBV14 and TRBJ1-5; D remains unclear. The CDR3 extends over 14 amino acids. CDR1 is SGHDN and CDR2 is FVKESK in the germline V gene. The germline V and J ends were trimmed by 7 bases and 6 bases, with 16 bases remaining between them. CDR3 amino acids: CASMSVVQSQPQHF. In DNA, the CDR3 is TGTGCCAGCATGAGCGTTGTCCAGAGTCAGCCCCAGCATTTT. The full variable domain, its missing parts supplied by reference TRBV14 and TRBJ1-5, is EAGVTQFPSHSVIEKGQTVTLRCDPISGHDNLYWYRRVMGKEIKFLLHFVKESKQDESGMPNNRFLAERTGGTYSTLKVQPAELEDSGVYFCASMSVVQSQPQHFGDGTRLSIL.

The chain uses TRBV5-1 and TRBJ2-7; 7 bases line up with TRBD1. This CDR3 contains 13 residues. CDR1 is SGHRS, CDR2 YFSETQ, per germline. Trimming cost V 3 bases and J 2 bases; bases outside gene matches: 2. For the CDR3, the DNA is TGCGCCAGCAGCTGGACAGGAACCTACGAGCAGTACTTC. Translated: CASSWTGTYEQYF. The variable domain in full, completed from reference TRBV5-1 and TRBJ2-7, reads KAGVTQTPRYLIKTRGQQVTLSCSPISGHRSVSWYQQTPGQGLQFLFEYFSETQRNKGNFPGRFSGRQFSNSRSEMNVSTLELGDSALYLCASSWTGTYEQYFGPGTRLTVT.

V usage is TRBV5-6 and J usage is TRBJ2-7; no clear D gene. CDR1 and CDR2 (germline): SGHDT, YYEEEE. The CDR3 loop spans 12 amino acids. V lost 3 bases and J 7 bases, leaving 11 bases between the germline ends. CDR3: CASSSTVGEQYV. Written as DNA, the CDR3 is TGTGCCAGCAGCTCGACCGTGGGGGAGCAGTACGTC.

The gene calls are TRBV11-3 and TRBJ2-1, with unresolved D. Trimming took off 5 bases at V and 4 bases at J, with 6 bases between the two ends. CDR1 is SGHNT and CDR2 is YENEEA in the germline V gene. The CDR3 runs 12 residues. The CDR3 reads CASSSRYNEQFF. DNA for the CDR3: TGTGCCAGCAGCAGCAGGTACAATGAGCAGTTCTTC.

This clone was detected a few times. The sample carries other DNA sequences with the same CDR3. The genes are TRBV3-1 (or the pseudogene TRBV3-2) and TRBJ1-6; no firm D call. There are 12 residues in the CDR3. V was pared by 1 base and J by 10 bases, with 5 bases between. CDR1 and CDR2 from the germline V gene are LGHDT and YNNKEL (reference sequence). CDR3 region: CASSQAQSPLHF. As DNA, the CDR3 is TGTGCCAGCAGCCAAGCCCAGTCACCCCTCCACTTT.

The chain is built from TRBV6-5 and TRBJ2-5; D unresolved. The germline gives CDR1 MNHEY, CDR2 SVGAGI. V lost 1 base and J 2 bases, leaving 5 bases between the germline ends. The CDR3 contains 13 residues. In DNA, the CDR3 is TGTGCCAGCAGTTACTTCGGACAAGAGACCCAGTACTTC. Amino acids: CASSYFGQETQYF.

This clone was counted only a few times. The rearrangement links TRBV5-5 to TRBJ2-7; perhaps TRBD2 as D (6 bases). Trimming pared 2 bases from V and 6 bases from J, leaving 12 bases between. Germline V gives CDR1 SGHKS, CDR2 YYEKEE (reference sequence). There are 13 residues in the CDR3. In DNA form, the CDR3 reads TGTGCCAGCAGCTTTGGGGGGACGGGCGAGCAGTACTTC. Residues: CASSFGGTGEQYF. The full variable domain, its missing parts supplied by reference TRBV5-5 and TRBJ2-7, is DAGVTQSPTHLIKTRGQQVTLRCSPISGHKSVSWYQQVLGQGPQFIFQYYEKEERGRGNFPDRFSARQFPNYSSELNVNALLLGDSALYLCASSFGGTGEQYFGPGTRLTVT.

The chain has TRBV15 and TRBJ1-4; the D gene is possibly TRBD1 (5 bases). The CDR3 covers 14 residues. V was pared by 7 bases and J by 7 bases, with 16 bases between. From germline, CDR1 is LNHNV and CDR2 YYDKDF (reference sequence). The CDR3 region has the DNA TGTGCCACCAATTTGGGTTCAGGGTCTGAAAAACTGTTTTTT. Its translation: CATNLGSGSEKLFF. The full variable domain, in which reference TRBV15 and TRBJ1-4 provide the parts outside the CDR3, is DAMVIQNPRYQVTQFGKPVTLSCSQTLNHNVMYWYQQKSSQAPKLLFHYYDKDFNNEADTPDNFQSRRPNTSFCFLDIRSPGLGDTAMYLCATNLGSGSEKLFFGSGTQLSVL.

The V call is TRBV18, the J call TRBJ2-5; D not resolved. This CDR3 region has 14 residues. Germline loops: CDR1 KGHSH, CDR2 LQKENI. V was pared by 3 bases and J by 6 bases, with 14 bases between. CDR3 DNA sequence: TGTGCCAGCTCACCCCCATCGGGTTTGCAGACCCAGTACTTC. Its protein is CASSPPSGLQTQYF.

The chain joins TRBV24-1 to TRBJ2-1; D possibly corresponds to TRBD2 (6 bases). With 0 bases removed from V and 4 bases from J, the gap between germline ends came to 15 bases. CDR1 is KGHDR and CDR2 is SFDVKD in the germline V gene. This CDR3 contains 17 residues. The CDR3 region has the DNA TGTGCCACCAGTGATTTGGGTAGCGGATTGGGATACAATGAGCAGTTCTTC. This translates into CATSDLGSGLGYNEQFF.

The chain links TRBV6-6 to TRBJ2-7, with a possible D match to TRBD1 (6 bases). Trimming cost V 0 bases and J 7 bases, with 10 bases left between them. This CDR3 is built from 13 residues. Germline values: CDR1 MNHNY, CDR2 SVGAGI (reference sequence). The CDR3 sequence is CASSYSNREEQYV. Written as DNA, the CDR3 is TGTGCCAGCAGTTACTCAAACAGGGAAGAGCAGTACGTC.

The rearrangement uses TRBV28 and TRBJ1-2; D unclear. V lost 8 bases and J lost 5, with 18 bases in between. The germline CDR1 and CDR2 sequences are MDHEN and SYDVKM. CDR3 length equals 14 residues. DNA of the CDR3: TGTGCCAGCTACCTCCCCGGGTCCGCGTATGGCTACACCTTC. Protein: CASYLPGSAYGYTF.

The chain carries TRBV7-2 and TRBJ2-1; D remains unclear. The CDR3 spans 13 residues. CDR1 SGHTA and CDR2 FQGNSA come from the germline V gene. The V gene lost 2 bases and the J gene lost 6 bases, with 8 bases spanning the gap. The CDR3 protein is CASSLWWGNEQFF. The DNA for the CDR3 is TGTGCCAGCAGCTTATGGTGGGGCAATGAGCAGTTCTTC.

This rearrangement joins TRBV29-1 to TRBJ1-2; the match to TRBD1 covers 7 bases. Per germline, CDR1 SQVTM and CDR2 ANQGSEA. This CDR3 has 12 amino acids. The trim removed 7 bases at V and 3 bases at J, leaving 5 bases unmatched. CDR3 sequence (DNA): TGCAGCGCCGCCACAGGGGACTATGGCTACACCTTC. Translating it yields CSAATGDYGYTF.

CDR3 in DNA: TGTGCCAGCAGTTACCCGGACAGGGGGCTGTCCACCGGGGAGCTGTTTTTT. It specifies CASSYPDRGLSTGELFF. The chain combines TRBV6-2 or TRBV6-3 with TRBJ2-2, with 11 bases lining up with TRBD1. The CDR3 has 17 amino acids. V was pared by 2 bases and J by 4 bases, with 6 bases of the junction left unmatched. The germline V gene has CDR1 MNHEY and CDR2 SVGEGT.

This clone was recorded a few times. This chain joins TRBV28 and TRBJ1-5, with D maybe TRBD1 (5 bases). V lost 6 bases and J 0 bases, leaving 12 bases between the germline ends. CDR3 length equals 15 residues. In germline, CDR1 is MDHEN, CDR2 SYDVKM. The CDR3 is CASSYPGYSNQPQHF. The DNA for the CDR3 is TGTGCCAGCAGCTACCCAGGGTATAGCAATCAGCCCCAGCATTTT.

V gene TRBV12-3 or TRBV12-4 combines with J gene TRBJ1-1, with no clear D. CDR3 length: 12 residues. V shed 4 bases and J shed 9 bases, with 12 bases lying between them. As DNA, the CDR3 is TGTGCCAGCAGTTCCCAAGGGCTGAAAGCTTTCTTT. Encoded protein: CASSSQGLKAFF.

This clone has just one count. The genes are TRBV3-1 (or the pseudogene TRBV3-2) and TRBJ2-7; 11 nucleotides line up with TRBD2. The CDR3 is 15 amino acids. With 1 base clipped from V and 5 bases from J, the junction kept 4 bases outside the gene matches. Germline V lookup: CDR1 LGHDT, CDR2 YNNKEL (reference sequence). This CDR3 is CASSQGFSGRDEQYF. CDR3 DNA sequence: TGTGCCAGCAGCCAAGGATTTAGCGGGAGGGACGAGCAGTACTTC.

This chain links TRBV2 with TRBJ1-5; D might be TRBD1 (6 bases). This CDR3 region has 16 residues. Germline values: CDR1 SNHLY, CDR2 FYNNEI. The V end was cut by 2 bases, the J end by 2 bases, with 13 bases between. The CDR3 DNA reads as TGTGCCAGCAGTGAATTGTACAGGGTACGCAATCAGCCCCAGCATTTT. This encodes CASSELYRVRNQPQHF.

CDR3 coding DNA: TGTGCCAGCAGCGGACTAGCGGGAGGGACCTGGGTTACCGGGGAGCTGTTTTTT. It is translated as CASSGLAGGTWVTGELFF. The genes are TRBV14 and TRBJ2-2, with 15 bases aligning to TRBD2. CDR1 and CDR2 (germline): SGHDN, FVKESK. The junction had 9 bases not matched to a gene; V was cut back by 5 bases and J by 5 bases. This CDR3 has 18 residues.

This clone was picked up one time. The rearrangement uses TRBV2 and TRBJ1-5; 7 nucleotides agree with TRBD1. Unmatched junction bases numbered 10, after V lost 3 bases and J lost 5 bases. The CDR3 is 16 residues long. CDR1 and CDR2 (germline): SNHLY, FYNNEI. The CDR3 spells CASSDWTGRYDQPQHF. In DNA form, the CDR3 reads TGTGCCAGCAGTGACTGGACAGGCCGTTACGATCAGCCCCAGCATTTT.

The chain couples TRBV9 to TRBJ1-2, with D possibly being TRBD1 (6 bases). This CDR3 spans 14 amino acids. V was shortened by 0 bases and J by 11 bases, with 17 bases between the two germline ends. Per germline, CDR1 SGDLS and CDR2 YYNGEE. DNA for the CDR3: TGTGCCAGCAGCGTAGCTCCAATAGGGGGAGGTTACACCTTC. This translates into CASSVAPIGGGYTF.

The chain combines TRBV27 with TRBJ2-1, with TRBD2 matching 9 bases. Losses at the gene ends were 1 base for V and 8 bases for J; bases not matched to a gene: 15. Germline lookup yields CDR1 MNHEY and CDR2 SMNVEV (reference sequence). The CDR3 runs 18 residues. The CDR3 DNA sequence: TGTGCCAGCAGTTTATTCGGCGTGATTGCGGGAGGGCCCTATGAGCAGTTCTTC. It encodes CASSLFGVIAGGPYEQFF.

This chain uses TRBV7-2 with TRBJ1-2, with D perhaps matching TRBD1 (6 bases). The ends were cut back, 0 bases at V and 6 bases at J, with 11 bases in the middle. The CDR3 is made up of 14 amino acids. Germline V gene data show CDR1 as SGHTA and CDR2 as FQGNSA. The CDR3 spells CASSLAFQGHGYTF. The CDR3 DNA sequence: TGTGCCAGCAGCTTAGCGTTCCAGGGGCATGGCTACACCTTC.

The chain uses TRBV12-3 or TRBV12-4 and TRBJ2-2; D unresolved. Between the trimmed V and J ends, which lost 6 bases and 3 bases, there was a span of 5 bases. This CDR3 is built from 12 residues. CDR3 sequence reads: CASRFDTGELFF. The DNA of the CDR3 is TGTGCCAGCAGGTTCGACACCGGGGAGCTGTTTTTT.